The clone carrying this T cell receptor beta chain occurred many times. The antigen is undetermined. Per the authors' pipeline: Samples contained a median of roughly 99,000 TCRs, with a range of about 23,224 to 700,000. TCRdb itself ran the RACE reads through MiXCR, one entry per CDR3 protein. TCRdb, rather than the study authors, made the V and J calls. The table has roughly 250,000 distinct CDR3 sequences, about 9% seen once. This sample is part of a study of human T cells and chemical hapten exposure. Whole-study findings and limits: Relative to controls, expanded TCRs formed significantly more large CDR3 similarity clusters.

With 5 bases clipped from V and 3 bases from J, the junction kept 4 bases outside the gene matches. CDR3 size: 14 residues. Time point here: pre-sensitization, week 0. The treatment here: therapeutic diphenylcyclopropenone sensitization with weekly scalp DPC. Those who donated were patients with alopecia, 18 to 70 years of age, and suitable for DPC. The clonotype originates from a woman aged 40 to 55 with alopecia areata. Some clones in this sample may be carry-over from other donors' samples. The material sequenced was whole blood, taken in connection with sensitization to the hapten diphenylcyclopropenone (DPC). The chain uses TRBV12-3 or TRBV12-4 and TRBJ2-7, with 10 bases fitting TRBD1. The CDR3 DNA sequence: TGTGCCAGCAGTCAGAGGACAGGGGGCTACGAGCAGTACTTC. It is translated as CASSQRTGGYEQYF.